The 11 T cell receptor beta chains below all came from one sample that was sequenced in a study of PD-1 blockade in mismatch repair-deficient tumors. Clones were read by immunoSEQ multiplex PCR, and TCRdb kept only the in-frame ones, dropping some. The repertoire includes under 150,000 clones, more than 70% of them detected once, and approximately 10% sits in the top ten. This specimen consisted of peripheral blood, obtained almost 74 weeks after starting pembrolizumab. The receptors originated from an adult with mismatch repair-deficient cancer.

CDR3 nucleotides: TGTGCCAGCGGTGGACTCTACTCCTACGAGCAGTACTTC. Residues: CASGGLYSYEQYF. The chain couples TRBV25-1 to TRBJ2-7, with a weak D call TRBD2 (5 bases). The ends were cut back, 8 bases at V and 0 bases at J, with 11 bases in the middle. The CDR3 length is 13 residues. The germline CDR1 and CDR2 sequences are MGHDK and SYGVNS.

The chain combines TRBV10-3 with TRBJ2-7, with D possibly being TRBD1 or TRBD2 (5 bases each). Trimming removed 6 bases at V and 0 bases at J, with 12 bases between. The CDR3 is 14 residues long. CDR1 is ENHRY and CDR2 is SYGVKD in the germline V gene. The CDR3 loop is CAISRDQSSYEQYF. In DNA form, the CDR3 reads TGTGCCATCAGCCGGGACCAGAGCTCCTACGAGCAGTACTTC.

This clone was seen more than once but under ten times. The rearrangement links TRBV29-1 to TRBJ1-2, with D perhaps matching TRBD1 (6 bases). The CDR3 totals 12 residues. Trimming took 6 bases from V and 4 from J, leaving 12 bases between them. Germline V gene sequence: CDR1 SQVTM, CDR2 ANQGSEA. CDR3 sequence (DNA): TGCAGCGTCAACAGGGATACCTATGGCTACACCTTC. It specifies CSVNRDTYGYTF.

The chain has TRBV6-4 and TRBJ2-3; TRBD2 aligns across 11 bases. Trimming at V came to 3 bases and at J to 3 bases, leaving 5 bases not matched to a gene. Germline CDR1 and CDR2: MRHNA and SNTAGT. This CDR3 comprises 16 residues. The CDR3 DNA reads TGTGCCAGCAGTGATCAAGTAGCGGGAGGGACAGATACGCAGTATTTT. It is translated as CASSDQVAGGTDTQYF.

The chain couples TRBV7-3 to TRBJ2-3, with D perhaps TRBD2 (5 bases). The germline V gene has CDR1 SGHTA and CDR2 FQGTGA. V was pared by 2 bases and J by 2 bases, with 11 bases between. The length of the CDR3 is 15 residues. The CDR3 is CASSLSGIDTDTQYF. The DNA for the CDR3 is TGTGCCAGCAGCTTATCCGGGATTGACACAGATACGCAGTATTTT.

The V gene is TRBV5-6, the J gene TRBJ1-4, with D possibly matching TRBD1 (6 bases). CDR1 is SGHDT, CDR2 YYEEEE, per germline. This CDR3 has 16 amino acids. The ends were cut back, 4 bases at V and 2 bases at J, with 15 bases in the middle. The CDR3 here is CASSASLTGTNEKLFF. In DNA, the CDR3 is TGTGCCAGCAGCGCCTCTTTAACAGGGACTAATGAAAAACTGTTTTTT.

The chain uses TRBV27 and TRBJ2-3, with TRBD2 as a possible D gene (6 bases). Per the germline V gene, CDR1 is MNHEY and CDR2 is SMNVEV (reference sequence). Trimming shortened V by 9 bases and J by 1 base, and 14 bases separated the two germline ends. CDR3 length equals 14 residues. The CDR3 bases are TGTGCCAGTTGGGGGAGGTTAGGCACAGATACGCAGTATTTT. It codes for CASWGRLGTDTQYF.

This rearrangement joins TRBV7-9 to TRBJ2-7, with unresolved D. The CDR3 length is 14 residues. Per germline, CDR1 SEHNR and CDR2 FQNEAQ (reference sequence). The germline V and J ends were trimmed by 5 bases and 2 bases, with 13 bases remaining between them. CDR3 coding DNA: TGTGCCAGCAGCGGGGTTGAAGGGCCCTACGAGCAGTACTTC. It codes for CASSGVEGPYEQYF.

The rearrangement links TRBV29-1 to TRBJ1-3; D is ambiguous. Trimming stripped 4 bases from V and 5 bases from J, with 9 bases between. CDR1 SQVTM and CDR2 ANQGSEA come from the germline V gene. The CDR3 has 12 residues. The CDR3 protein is CSVAEERNTIYF. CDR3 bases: TGCAGCGTTGCGGAAGAGAGAAACACCATATATTTT.

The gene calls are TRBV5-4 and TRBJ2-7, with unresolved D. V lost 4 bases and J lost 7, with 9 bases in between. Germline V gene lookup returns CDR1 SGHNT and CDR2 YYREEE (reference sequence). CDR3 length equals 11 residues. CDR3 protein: CASSQDAEQYF. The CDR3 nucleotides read TGTGCCAGCAGCCAAGATGCGGAGCAGTACTTC.

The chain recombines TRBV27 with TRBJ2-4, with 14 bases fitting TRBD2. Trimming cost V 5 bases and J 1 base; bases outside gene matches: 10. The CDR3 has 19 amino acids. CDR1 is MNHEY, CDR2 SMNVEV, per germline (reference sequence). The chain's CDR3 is CASSLSGTSGSGAKNIQYF. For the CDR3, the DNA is TGTGCCAGCAGTCTCTCCGGGACTAGCGGGAGTGGGGCCAAAAACATTCAGTACTTC.